Presented here are 10 T cell receptor beta chains from one specimen sequenced in a study of vaccination effects on CD4 cells after COVID-19. Antigens for these TCRs are unknown. TCRdb's copy holds only in-frame clones and misses some; the assay was immunoSEQ multiplex PCR. This table has approximately 28,000 clones, about 80% appearing once. Prior to sequencing, the ViraFEST assay stimulated PBMC with viral peptide pools, which expanded the antigen-specific CD4+ T cells. Having been cultured for around nine days, the cells underwent CD4+ T cell isolation. Two doses of either BNT162b2 or mRNA-1273 were given to each participant. The sample here was CD4+ T cells from PBMCs cultured with SARS-CoV-2 spike peptides, taken after COVID-19 vaccination. The receptors originated from a human donor who received a COVID-19 vaccine. Some clones in this sample may be carry-over from other donors' samples.

V usage is TRBV30 and J usage is TRBJ1-2, with a possible D match to TRBD1 (5 bases). The CDR3 runs to 13 residues. The germline gives CDR1 GTSNPN, CDR2 SVGIG (reference sequence). V was trimmed by 4 bases and J by 8 bases, leaving 17 bases between them. Written as DNA, the CDR3 is TGTGCCTGGACCCAATGGGGGGTAAGCGGCTACACCTTC. Translating it yields CAWTQWGVSGYTF.

This sequence joins TRBV5-1 and TRBJ2-5, with D perhaps TRBD2 (5 bases). Deletions cut 0 bases from V and 9 bases from J, with 6 bases between. This CDR3 is 11 amino acids long. Germline lookup yields CDR1 SGHRS and CDR2 YFSETQ. CDR3 sequence: CASSLDGAQYF. DNA of the CDR3: TGCGCCAGCAGCTTGGACGGGGCCCAGTACTTC.

This clone has a single count. The chain is built from TRBV24-1 and TRBJ2-1; no clear D. Trimming took off 6 bases at V and 7 bases at J, with 12 bases between the two ends. The germline V gene encodes CDR1 KGHDR and CDR2 SFDVKD. This CDR3 has 13 amino acids. The CDR3 DNA reads TGTGCCACCAGTCAACCCTTGTTGAATGAGCAGTTCTTC. Protein: CATSQPLLNEQFF.

The chain uses TRBV6-1 and TRBJ1-5; the D is unclear. CDR1 is MNHNS, CDR2 SASEGT, per germline. The CDR3 totals 17 residues. V lost 1 base, J lost 2 bases, and 15 bases lay in between. The CDR3 here is CASSEGRIATGNQPQHF. The CDR3 DNA reads as TGTGCCAGCAGTGAAGGACGGATCGCAACAGGCAATCAGCCCCAGCATTTT.

The V and J genes are TRBV13 and TRBJ2-1, with 10 bases aligning to TRBD2. The CDR3 has 14 amino acids. CDR1 is PRHDT and CDR2 is FYEKMQ in the germline V gene (reference sequence). V lost 0 bases and J lost 11; bases outside the gene matches: 4. In nucleotides, the CDR3 is TGTGCCAGCAGCTTAGGGCTAGCGGGAGAGCAGCAGTTCTTC. Encoded protein: CASSLGLAGEQQFF.

The chain links TRBV24-1 to TRBJ2-5; D is unresolved. The germline V gene has CDR1 KGHDR and CDR2 SFDVKD. The CDR3 loop spans 12 amino acids. Trimming cost V 3 bases and J 3 bases, with 4 bases left between them. CDR3 sequence: CATSDEKETQYF. DNA of the CDR3: TGTGCCACCAGTGATGAAAAAGAGACCCAGTACTTC.

The V and J genes are TRBV28 and TRBJ1-4; D not resolved. The CDR3 contains 13 residues. CDR1 MDHEN and CDR2 SYDVKM come from the germline V gene. V shed 5 bases and J shed 4 bases, with 8 bases lying between them. This chain's CDR3 is CASSEGFNEKLFF. The CDR3 nucleotides read TGTGCCAGCAGTGAGGGATTTAATGAAAAACTGTTTTTT.

This clone occurred a few times. In nucleotides, the CDR3 is TGCGCCAGCAGCCAAGATGTTAGCAGGGCTGGATATGGCTACACCTTC. It encodes CASSQDVSRAGYGYTF. The genes are TRBV4-3 and TRBJ1-2; perhaps TRBD1 as D (5 bases). The CDR3 loop spans 16 amino acids. Germline CDR1 is LGHNA and CDR2 is YSLEER. The V end was cut by 0 bases, the J end by 5 bases, with 16 bases between.

The chain links TRBV7-9 to TRBJ2-1, with D maybe TRBD2 (7 bases). Germline V gene lookup returns CDR1 SEHNR and CDR2 FQNEAQ (reference sequence). The germline V and J ends were trimmed by 7 bases and 3 bases, with 16 bases remaining between them. The CDR3 is 15 residues long. The CDR3 sequence is CASTKGGSVYNEQFF. The CDR3 DNA sequence: TGTGCCAGCACCAAGGGGGGGTCGGTCTACAATGAGCAGTTCTTC. The variable domain in full, with the rest retrieved from reference TRBV7-9 and TRBJ2-1, is DTGVSQNPRHKITKRGQNVTFRCDPISEHNRLYWYRQTLGQGPEFLTYFQNEAQLEKSRLLSDRFSAERPKGSFSTLEIQRTEQGDSAMYLCASTKGGSVYNEQFFGPGTRLTVL.

This clone was detected once. The CDR3 reads CASSVGGSNGYTF. The CDR3 DNA is TGTGCCAGCAGCGTCGGAGGGAGCAATGGCTACACCTTC. The V call is TRBV9, the J call TRBJ1-2; D remains ambiguous. Trimming removed 2 bases from V and 6 bases from J, with 11 bases in between. The CDR3 sequence is 13 residues long. Germline V gene data show CDR1 as SGDLS and CDR2 as YYNGEE.